This passage covers 32 T cell receptor beta chains from one sample sequenced in a study of metastatic and nonmetastatic thyroid tumors. Nobody among the patients had been given any treatment before thyroid surgery. MiXCR was used by TCRdb to re-call the PCR reads. This table has a few thousand clones, 30% to 35% appearing once. Sequencing used adjacent normal tissue. These receptors all come from a male donor with papillary thyroid cancer or a benign thyroid nodule (not recorded which). Some clones in this sample may be carry-over from other donors' samples.

A few counts support this clone. The rearrangement uses TRBV5-1 and TRBJ2-3; 10 bases fit TRBD2. This CDR3 is built from 16 residues. V gave up 0 bases and J gave up 3 bases; unmatched junction bases: 4. The germline V gene encodes CDR1 SGHRS and CDR2 YFSETQ. In DNA form, the CDR3 reads TGCGCCAGCAGCTTGGTGTTAGCGGGAGGAACAGATACGCAGTATTTT. It is translated as CASSLVLAGGTDTQYF.

This clone has just a few counts. The chain has TRBV6-1 and TRBJ1-2, with D possibly TRBD1 on 5 matching bases. Trimming cost V 3 bases and J 8 bases, with 13 bases left between them. Germline CDR1 and CDR2: MNHNS and SASEGT. The CDR3 is made up of 13 amino acids. Here the CDR3 reads CASSDRHKGGYTF. In DNA, the CDR3 is TGTGCCAGCAGTGATCGACATAAGGGGGGCTACACCTTC.

The J gene is TRBJ1-2, the V gene TRBV2, with 9 bases lining up with TRBD1. Germline values: CDR1 SNHLY, CDR2 FYNNEI. CDR3 length: 14 amino acids. J gave up 8 bases and V 4 bases, and 8 bases lay outside the gene matches. The DNA of the CDR3 is TGTGCCAGCAGTGGGGACAGGGATCTGTTCGGCTACACCTTC. Translated, it gives CASSGDRDLFGYTF. The variable domain in full, with the rest retrieved from reference TRBV2 and TRBJ1-2, is EPEVTQTPSHQVTQMGQEVILRCVPISNHLYFYWYRQILGQKVEFLVSFYNNEISEKSEIFDDQFSVERPDGSNFTLKIRSTKLEDSAMYFCASSGDRDLFGYTFGSGTRLTVV.

The V gene is TRBV6-5, the J gene TRBJ1-1; a weak D match, TRBD1 (5 bases). CDR1 is MNHEY and CDR2 is SVGAGI in the germline V gene. Trimming cost V 2 bases and J 1 base, with 11 bases left between them. The CDR3 spans 15 residues. Here the CDR3 reads CASSYEGRRNTEAFF. CDR3 nucleotide sequence: TGTGCCAGCAGTTACGAGGGACGGAGGAACACTGAAGCTTTCTTT.

The genes are TRBV2 and TRBJ2-5; TRBD1 might be the D (6 bases). Germline CDR1 and CDR2: SNHLY and FYNNEI. The V end lost 4 bases, the J end lost 8 bases, and 20 bases lay between the germline ends. This CDR3 is built from 15 residues. The CDR3 is CASSGGHSKGDTQYF. The DNA for the CDR3 is TGTGCCAGCAGTGGGGGACATTCCAAAGGGGATACCCAGTACTTC.

V usage is TRBV4-1 and J usage is TRBJ1-1; D perhaps matches TRBD1 (6 bases). CDR1 is MGHRA and CDR2 is YSYEKL in the germline V gene. The V and J ends lost 2 bases and 5 bases respectively, with 15 bases between them. This CDR3 comprises 15 residues. CDR3 amino acids: CASSQSPAGVTEAFF. CDR3 DNA: TGCGCCAGCAGCCAAAGCCCGGCAGGGGTAACTGAAGCTTTCTTT.

This chain links TRBV7-2 with TRBJ2-7; tentatively, D is TRBD2 (6 bases). The CDR3 contains 15 residues. CDR1 SGHTA and CDR2 FQGNSA come from the germline V gene. V lost 0 bases and J 3 bases, leaving 12 bases between the germline ends. The CDR3 reads CASSLASPGDYEQYF. CDR3 DNA sequence: TGTGCCAGCAGCTTAGCGTCCCCGGGAGACTACGAGCAGTACTTC.

This clone was seen a few times. V and J are TRBV27 and TRBJ2-7; D is possibly TRBD2 (6 bases). The CDR3 is made up of 15 amino acids. The germline CDR1 and CDR2 sequences are MNHEY and SMNVEV (reference sequence). V was trimmed by 5 bases and J by 2 bases, leaving 16 bases between them. CDR3 region: CASSGRKGSAYEQYF. DNA of the CDR3: TGTGCCAGCAGTGGGAGGAAGGGGTCCGCCTACGAGCAGTACTTC.

This clone occurred a few times. The DNA of the CDR3 is TGTGCCAGTAGTATTAACCCCGGACCCTCCTACGAGCAGTACTTC. Its translation is CASSINPGPSYEQYF. This sequence joins TRBV19 and TRBJ2-7, with no clear D. Trimming left V 3 bases short and J 0 bases short, with 12 bases between. There are 15 residues in the CDR3. Germline-derived CDR1 and CDR2 are LNHDA and SQIVND (reference sequence).

This clone was found a few times. The CDR3 DNA reads TGTGCCACCAGGAGCGGGGTAACGAACACCGGGGAGCTGTTTTTT. Its translation: CATRSGVTNTGELFF. This rearrangement joins TRBV24-1 to TRBJ2-2; 7 bases agree with TRBD2. Germline V gives CDR1 KGHDR, CDR2 SFDVKD. Losses at the gene ends were 7 bases for V and 0 bases for J; bases not matched to a gene: 4. The CDR3 consists of 15 residues.

The chain carries TRBV27 and TRBJ2-7, with 7 bases fitting TRBD1. This CDR3 comprises 16 residues. V lost 3 bases, J lost 5 bases, and 13 bases stayed unmatched. Germline-derived CDR1 and CDR2 are MNHEY and SMNVEV (reference sequence). The DNA of the CDR3 is TGTGCCAGCAGTTTTCGGACCGACAGGGCCTTGGACGAGCAGTACTTC. Translation: CASSFRTDRALDEQYF.

This clone came up a few times. This chain uses TRBV5-1 with TRBJ2-7; TRBD2 matches 8 bases. CDR1 is SGHRS and CDR2 is YFSETQ in the germline V gene. There are 17 residues in the CDR3. The junction had 10 bases not matched to a gene; V was cut back by 1 base and J by 1 base. CDR3 region: CASSLRASGSVSYEQYF. DNA for the CDR3: TGCGCCAGCAGCTTGAGGGCCAGCGGGAGCGTATCCTACGAGCAGTACTTC.

CDR3 bases: TGTGCCAGCAGTGAACCCGGGAGGGGAGAGTGGGTGATGAACACTGAAGCTTTCTTT. As protein: CASSEPGRGEWVMNTEAFF. This sequence joins TRBV2 and TRBJ1-1, with D perhaps matching TRBD1 (5 bases). Looked up from germline, CDR1 is SNHLY and CDR2 is FYNNEI. The CDR3 covers 19 residues. Trimming pared 2 bases from V and 0 bases from J, leaving 22 bases between. The full variable domain, with the rest looked up from reference TRBV2 and TRBJ1-1, is EPEVTQTPSHQVTQMGQEVILRCVPISNHLYFYWYRQILGQKVEFLVSFYNNEISEKSEIFDDQFSVERPDGSNFTLKIRSTKLEDSAMYFCASSEPGRGEWVMNTEAFFGQGTRLTVV.

V gene TRBV27 combines with J gene TRBJ2-2, with TRBD2 identical over 7 bases. From germline, CDR1 is MNHEY and CDR2 SMNVEV (reference sequence). The CDR3 contains 16 residues. Losses at the gene ends were 5 bases for V and 1 base for J; bases not matched to a gene: 7. The CDR3 DNA reads as TGTGCCAGCAGTCCGCTAGCGGAGAGGAACACCGGGGAGCTGTTTTTT. Amino acids: CASSPLAERNTGELFF.

The genes are TRBV20-1 and TRBJ2-1, with D perhaps assigned TRBD1 or TRBD2 (5 bases each). Trimming shortened V by 6 bases and J by 2 bases, and 14 bases separated the two germline ends. There are 14 residues in the CDR3. Germline assignment: CDR1 DFQATT and CDR2 SNEGSKA (reference sequence). CDR3 coding DNA: TGCAGTGCCCACGGGACCAATACCTACAATGAGCAGTTCTTC. Translation gives CSAHGTNTYNEQFF.

The CDR3 loop reads CASSYSTDLYEQYF. In DNA, the CDR3 is TGTGCCAGCAGTTACTCGACAGATCTCTACGAGCAGTACTTC. The chain employs TRBV6-5 and TRBJ2-7, with D perhaps TRBD1 (5 bases). Trimming took 0 bases from V and 3 from J, leaving 9 bases between them. The CDR3 runs to 14 residues. Germline V gene data show CDR1 as MNHEY and CDR2 as SVGAGI.

This sequence joins TRBV12-3 or TRBV12-4 and TRBJ1-1; 10 bases agree with TRBD1. With 6 bases clipped from V and 3 bases from J, the junction kept 10 bases outside the gene matches. The CDR3 extends over 16 amino acids. The CDR3 region is CASSYDRGLEDTEAFF. The CDR3 region has the DNA TGTGCCAGCAGCTATGACAGGGGGCTTGAGGACACTGAAGCTTTCTTT.

The chain links TRBV6-2 or TRBV6-3 to TRBJ2-3; 7 bases agree with TRBD1. J lost 12 bases, V lost 0 bases, and 3 bases had no gene match. Germline V gives CDR1 MNHEY, CDR2 SVGEGT. CDR3 length: 12 residues. The DNA of the CDR3 is TGTGCCAGCAGTTACTCCGGGACAGAACAGTATTTT. Translation: CASSYSGTEQYF.

The chain employs TRBV19 and TRBJ1-5; 8 nucleotides line up with TRBD1. This CDR3 has 14 amino acids. Germline values: CDR1 LNHDA, CDR2 SQIVND (reference sequence). After removal of 6 bases from V and 4 bases from J, the junction contained 5 bases not matched to a gene. CDR3 sequence reads: CASSRTGRNQPQHF. CDR3 DNA sequence: TGTGCCAGTAGCCGGACAGGGAGAAATCAGCCCCAGCATTTT.

The chain employs TRBV6-1 and TRBJ2-7; 7 positions agree with TRBD2. The V and J ends lost 6 bases and 5 bases, in that order; junction bases with no gene match: 7. Germline V gene sequence: CDR1 MNHNS, CDR2 SASEGT. The CDR3 is 13 amino acids. CDR3 residues: CASRERDWDEQYF. The CDR3 nucleotides read TGTGCCAGCAGGGAGCGGGACTGGGACGAGCAGTACTTC.

The chain employs TRBV6-1 and TRBJ2-7, with 14 positions matching TRBD2. CDR3 size: 17 residues. The V gene's germline CDR1 is MNHNS and CDR2 SASEGT. With V trimmed by 6 bases and J by 7 bases, 14 bases remained unmatched. For the CDR3, the DNA is TGTGCCAGCAGGCTGACTAGCGGGAGGGCCGGGGTGGAAGAGCAGTACTTC. Residues: CASRLTSGRAGVEEQYF.

The chain has TRBV20-1 and TRBJ2-7; 7 bases are a match to TRBD1. V lost 5 bases to trimming and J lost 5 bases; unmatched junction nucleotides: 6. CDR3 size: 12 residues. Looked up from germline, CDR1 is DFQATT and CDR2 is SNEGSKA (reference sequence). CDR3 bases: TGCAGTGCTCCTGACAGGGTCCACGAGCAGTACTTC. Translation: CSAPDRVHEQYF.

This clone is deemed medium-sized. The junction departs from the called germline gene at one end, perhaps through a read error. V usage is TRBV7-9 and J usage is TRBJ2-3; D is perhaps TRBD1 (5 bases). Per germline, CDR1 SEHNR and CDR2 FQNEAQ (reference sequence). The CDR3 covers 14 residues. In DNA, the CDR3 is TGTGCCAGCAGAACTACAGGATACACAGATGCGCAGTATTTT. This encodes CASRTTGYTDAQYF.

The V call is TRBV30, the J call TRBJ1-5; 9 nucleotides line up with TRBD1. Looked up from germline, CDR1 is GTSNPN and CDR2 is SVGIG (reference sequence). Unmatched junction bases numbered 4, after V lost 0 bases and J lost 4 bases. The CDR3 has 15 residues. As DNA, the CDR3 is TGTGCCTGGAGTGTACAGGGGGCCCCGAATCAGCCCCAGCATTTT. Protein product: CAWSVQGAPNQPQHF.

J is TRBJ2-1 and V is TRBV7-2; D is uncertain. The CDR3 runs 14 residues. Germline V gene data show CDR1 as SGHTA and CDR2 as FQGNSA. V was cut by 3 bases and J by 9 bases, with 15 bases left in between. The DNA of the CDR3 is TGTGCCAGCAGCTTTGGCCCTCGGGTTGTTGAGCAGTTCTTC. As protein: CASSFGPRVVEQFF.

With regard to this clone: One end of the junction fails to match germline, which may point to a read error. The V and J genes are TRBV6-2 or TRBV6-3 and TRBJ2-7; tentatively, D is TRBD2 (6 bases). The V gene's germline CDR1 is MNHEY and CDR2 SVGEGT. The CDR3 is 16 amino acids. This CDR3 is CASSYSMRDGDYEQHF. In nucleotides, the CDR3 is TGTGCCAGCAGTTACTCGATGCGGGATGGTGACTACGAGCAGCACTTC.

This clone is hyperexpanded in the sample. This rearrangement joins TRBV6-1 to TRBJ2-7; D uncertain. The CDR3 consists of 12 residues. V was trimmed by 3 bases and J by 4 bases, leaving 7 bases between them. The germline V gene has CDR1 MNHNS and CDR2 SASEGT. In DNA, the CDR3 is TGTGCCAGCAGTGATGGAAGGTACGAGCAGTACTTC. Encoded protein: CASSDGRYEQYF.

In this sample, this clone turned up a few times. The chain couples TRBV6-1 to TRBJ2-7; D possibly corresponds to TRBD2 (5 bases). CDR1 and CDR2 from the germline V gene are MNHNS and SASEGT. Between the trimmed V and J ends, which lost 5 bases and 2 bases, there was a span of 10 bases. The CDR3 is 13 residues long. The CDR3 here is CASSRTGTYEQYF. CDR3 DNA: TGTGCCAGCAGTAGGACGGGGACCTACGAGCAGTACTTC.

The chain has TRBV30 and TRBJ2-5; D is unresolved. CDR1 is GTSNPN, CDR2 SVGIG, per germline (reference sequence). There are 14 residues in the CDR3. V was clipped by 1 base and J by 1 base, with 10 bases between them. CDR3 loop: CAWSDLGSQETQYF. The CDR3 DNA reads as TGTGCCTGGAGTGATTTGGGGTCCCAAGAGACCCAGTACTTC.

This chain links TRBV18 with TRBJ2-7; D unresolved. The CDR3 is made up of 14 amino acids. Trimming cost V 2 bases and J 0 bases, with 8 bases left between them. From germline, CDR1 is KGHSH and CDR2 LQKENI. The DNA for the CDR3 is TGTGCCAGCTCACCAGCGCCTGGCTCCTACGAGCAGTACTTC. Translation: CASSPAPGSYEQYF.

The rearrangement links TRBV6-5 to TRBJ1-5; D is uncertain. The V gene lost 2 bases and the J gene lost 2 bases, with 10 bases spanning the gap. The CDR3 contains 15 residues. CDR1 MNHEY and CDR2 SVGAGI come from the germline V gene. CDR3 sequence: CASSYRAGGNQPQHF. The CDR3 DNA reads as TGTGCCAGCAGTTACCGGGCAGGCGGCAATCAGCCCCAGCATTTT.

About this clone itself: A junction end diverges from the germline sequence, so it may reflect a read error. This chain connects TRBV6-2 or TRBV6-3 to TRBJ1-6; D is perhaps TRBD1 (6 bases). CDR1 and CDR2 from the germline V gene are MNHEY and SVGEGT. The CDR3 has 17 amino acids. In DNA, the CDR3 is TGTGCCAGCAGTCCCCGACAGGAACAATCCTATAATTCAGCCCTCCACTTT. Translated, it gives CASSPRQEQSYNSALHF.